This is a list of T cell receptor beta chains from one sample in a study of T cell responses to AZD1222 COVID-19 vaccine. Produced via immunoSEQ multiplex PCR; TCRdb's table is partial and in-frame only. The profile covers about 120,000 clones, with around 89% appearing a single time and over 3% taken by the ten largest. The specimen was peripheral blood, collected on day 0 of AZD1222 vaccination. All receptors derive from an adult in good health. The CDR3 runs from the conserved cysteine through the conserved F or W. The D gene is left open where the match is weak. Part of the rows lack a size; the others show once, few, many or a class for expanded clones.

abundance	j_gene	v_gene	d_gene	CDR3nt	CDR3aa
.	TRBJ2-7	TRBV6-5	.	TGTGCCAGCAGTTATCGAGGTAATCTAAGGTTTGACGAGCAGTACTTC	CASSYRGNLRFDEQYF
.	TRBJ2-2	TRBV10-3	TRBD1	TGTGCCATCAGGGGGGACAGGGAGAACACCGGGGAGCTGTTTTTT	CAIRGDRENTGELFF
.	TRBJ2-5	TRBV9	.	TGTGCCAGCAGCGTAGAGGGGAATCGGGAGACCCAGTACTTC	CASSVEGNRETQYF
.	TRBJ1-3	TRBV5-4	.	TGTGCCAGCAGCTTCCCAGGAAACACCATATATTTT	CASSFPGNTIYF
.	TRBJ2-2	TRBV9	TRBD1	TGTGCCAGCAGCGGCCGAACAGGGGGAACCGGGGAGCTGTTTTTT	CASSGRTGGTGELFF
once	TRBJ1-1	TRBV28	.	TGTGCCAGCAGGCTCAGGGGACGGGACACTGAAGCTTTCTTT	CASRLRGRDTEAFF
.	TRBJ1-5	TRBV19	.	TGTGCCAGTAGTGGAATCCATCACGGAAGCAATCAGCCCCAGCATTTT	CASSGIHHGSNQPQHF
.	TRBJ1-1	TRBV7-3	.	TGTGCCAGCAGCTCCACGTTAGAAGGTGAAGCTTTCTTT	CASSSTLEGEAFF
.	TRBJ2-2	TRBV11-2	.	TGTGCCAGCAGCTTAGATTGGGGAAACACCGGGGAGCTGTTTTTT	CASSLDWGNTGELFF
.	TRBJ1-6	TRBV6-5	TRBD1	TGTGCCAGCAGCCGTCTGACAGGGCTGGGCTCACCCCTCCACTTT	CASSRLTGLGSPLHF
.	TRBJ2-3	TRBV19	TRBD1	TGTGCCAGTAGTCTCCAGGGGGTTCTCACAGATACGCAGTATTTT	CASSLQGVLTDTQYF
few	TRBJ1-2	TRBV7-9	.	TGTGCCAGCAGCTTAGCGGGGCCTAACTATGGCTACACCTTC	CASSLAGPNYGYTF
.	TRBJ2-3	TRBV5-1	.	TGCGCCAGCAGCTTCGGGGGCACAGATACGCAGTATTTT	CASSFGGTDTQYF
once	TRBJ2-1	TRBV4-3	TRBD2	TGCGCCAGCAGTCCAGGGGCGGGGGGAGACTACAATGAGCAGTTCTTC	CASSPGAGGDYNEQFF
.	TRBJ1-2	TRBV5-1	.	TGCGCCAGCAGCTTGGGTTTGGTGGCCAACTATGGCTACACCTTC	CASSLGLVANYGYTF
.	TRBJ1-1	TRBV18	.	TGTGCCAGCTCACCGTCGTCCGGGGTGAACACTGAAGCTTTCTTT	CASSPSSGVNTEAFF
.	TRBJ1-2	TRBV6-5	TRBD1	TGTGCCAGCGTTGGGGGGACAGCCGACGTCTATGGCTACACCTTC	CASVGGTADVYGYTF